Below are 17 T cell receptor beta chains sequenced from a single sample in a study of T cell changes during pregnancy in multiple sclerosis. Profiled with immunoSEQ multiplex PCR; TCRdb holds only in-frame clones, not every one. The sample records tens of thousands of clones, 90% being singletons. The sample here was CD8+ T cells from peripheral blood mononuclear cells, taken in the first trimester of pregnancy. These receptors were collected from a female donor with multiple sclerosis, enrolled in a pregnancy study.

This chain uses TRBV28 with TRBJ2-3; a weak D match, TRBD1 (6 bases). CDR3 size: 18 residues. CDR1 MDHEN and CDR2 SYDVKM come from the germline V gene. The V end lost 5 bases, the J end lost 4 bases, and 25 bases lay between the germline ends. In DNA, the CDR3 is TGTGCCAGCAGTAGAGACTACGACAGGCCCGAAAGTCCAGATACGCAGTATTTT. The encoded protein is CASSRDYDRPESPDTQYF. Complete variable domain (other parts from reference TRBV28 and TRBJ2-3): DVKVTQSSRYLVKRTGEKVFLECVQDMDHENMFWYRQDPGLGLRLIYFSYDVKMKEKGDIPEGYSVSREKKERFSLILESASTNQTSMYLCASSRDYDRPESPDTQYFGPGTRLTVL.

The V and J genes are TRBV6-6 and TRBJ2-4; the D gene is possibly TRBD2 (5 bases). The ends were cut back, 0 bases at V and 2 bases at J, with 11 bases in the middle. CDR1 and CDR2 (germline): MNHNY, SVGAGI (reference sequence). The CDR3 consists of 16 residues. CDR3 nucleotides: TGTGCCAGCAGTTACTCTGGGATAGCGACCAAAAACATTCAGTACTTC. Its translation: CASSYSGIATKNIQYF.

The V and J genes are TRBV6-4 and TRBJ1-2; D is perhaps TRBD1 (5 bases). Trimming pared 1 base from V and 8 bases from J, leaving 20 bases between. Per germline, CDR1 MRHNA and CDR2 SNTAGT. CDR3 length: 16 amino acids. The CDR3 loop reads CASSDFVGRGLGGYTF. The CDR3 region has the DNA TGTGCCAGCAGTGACTTCGTCGGAAGGGGTCTAGGGGGCTACACCTTC.

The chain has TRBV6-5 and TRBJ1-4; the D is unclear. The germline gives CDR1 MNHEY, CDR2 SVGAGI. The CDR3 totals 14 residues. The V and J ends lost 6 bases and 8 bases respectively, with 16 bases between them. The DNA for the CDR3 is TGTGCCAGCAGCCTCGGGATTAGACGCGAAAAACTGTTTTTT. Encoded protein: CASSLGIRREKLFF.

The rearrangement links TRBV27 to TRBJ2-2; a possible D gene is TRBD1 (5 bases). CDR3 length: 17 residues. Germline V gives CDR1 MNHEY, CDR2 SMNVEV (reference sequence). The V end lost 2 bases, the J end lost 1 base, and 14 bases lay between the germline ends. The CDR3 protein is CASSLNTLTGNTGELFF. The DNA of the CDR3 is TGTGCCAGCAGTTTAAACACATTAACAGGGAACACCGGGGAGCTGTTTTTT.

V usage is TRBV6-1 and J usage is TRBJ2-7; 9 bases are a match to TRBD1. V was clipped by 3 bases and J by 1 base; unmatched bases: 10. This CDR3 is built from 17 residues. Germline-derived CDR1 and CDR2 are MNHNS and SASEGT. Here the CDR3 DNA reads TGTGCCAGCAGTGATCTCCCAGGGGGGACAGGGTCCTACGAGCAGTACTTC. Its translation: CASSDLPGGTGSYEQYF.

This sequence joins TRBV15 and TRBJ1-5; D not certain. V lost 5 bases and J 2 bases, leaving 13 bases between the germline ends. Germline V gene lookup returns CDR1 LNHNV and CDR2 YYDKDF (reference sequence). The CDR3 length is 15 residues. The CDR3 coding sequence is TGTGCCACCAGCCCTAGCGGGCCGGGCAATCAGCCCCAGCATTTT. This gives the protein CATSPSGPGNQPQHF.

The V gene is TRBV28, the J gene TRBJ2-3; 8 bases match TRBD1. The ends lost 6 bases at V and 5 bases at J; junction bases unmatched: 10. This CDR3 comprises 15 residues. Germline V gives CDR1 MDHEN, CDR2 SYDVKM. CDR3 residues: CASSPPRGHQDTQYF. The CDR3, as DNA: TGTGCCAGCAGCCCGCCCAGGGGGCATCAAGATACGCAGTATTTT.

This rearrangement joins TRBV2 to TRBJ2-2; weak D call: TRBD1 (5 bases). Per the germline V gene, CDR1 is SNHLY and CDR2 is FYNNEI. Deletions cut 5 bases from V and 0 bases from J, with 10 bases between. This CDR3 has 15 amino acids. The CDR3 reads CASSQGLANTGELFF. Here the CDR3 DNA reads TGTGCCAGCAGTCAGGGTCTCGCGAACACCGGGGAGCTGTTTTTT.

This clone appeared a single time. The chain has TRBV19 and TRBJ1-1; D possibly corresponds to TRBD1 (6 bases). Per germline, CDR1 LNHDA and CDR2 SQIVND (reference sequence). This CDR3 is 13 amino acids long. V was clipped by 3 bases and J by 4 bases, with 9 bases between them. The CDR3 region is CASSMGGGTEAFF. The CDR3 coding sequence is TGTGCCAGTAGTATGGGAGGGGGCACTGAAGCTTTCTTT.

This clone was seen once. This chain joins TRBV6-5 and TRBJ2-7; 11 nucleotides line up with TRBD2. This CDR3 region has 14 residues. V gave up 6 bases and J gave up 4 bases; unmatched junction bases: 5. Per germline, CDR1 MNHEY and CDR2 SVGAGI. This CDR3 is CASSLAGGDYEQYF. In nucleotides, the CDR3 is TGTGCCAGCAGCTTAGCGGGAGGGGATTACGAGCAGTACTTC.

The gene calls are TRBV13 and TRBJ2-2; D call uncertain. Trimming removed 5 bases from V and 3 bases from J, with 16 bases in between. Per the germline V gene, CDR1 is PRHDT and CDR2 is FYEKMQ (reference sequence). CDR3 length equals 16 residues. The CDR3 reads CASSPVYFSDTGELFF. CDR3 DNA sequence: TGTGCCAGCAGCCCCGTGTATTTTTCGGACACCGGGGAGCTGTTTTTT. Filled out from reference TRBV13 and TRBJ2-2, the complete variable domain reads AAGVIQSPRHLIKEKRETATLKCYPIPRHDTVYWYQQGPGQDPQFLISFYEKMQSDKGSIPDRFSAQQFSDYHSELNMSSLELGDSALYFCASSPVYFSDTGELFFGEGSRLTVL.

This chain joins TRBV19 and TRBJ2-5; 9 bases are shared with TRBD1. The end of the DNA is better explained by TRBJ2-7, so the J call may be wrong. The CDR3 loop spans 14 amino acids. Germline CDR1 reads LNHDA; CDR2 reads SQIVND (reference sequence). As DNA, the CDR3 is TGTGCCAGTAGTCTGGGACAGGGTCCCTACGAGCAGTACTTC. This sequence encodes CASSLGQGPYEQYF.

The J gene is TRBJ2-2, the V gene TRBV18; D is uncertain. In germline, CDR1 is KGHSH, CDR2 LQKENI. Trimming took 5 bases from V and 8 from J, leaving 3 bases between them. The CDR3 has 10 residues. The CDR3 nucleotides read TGTGCCAGCTCAGCGGGGGAGCTGTTTTTT. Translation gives CASSAGELFF.

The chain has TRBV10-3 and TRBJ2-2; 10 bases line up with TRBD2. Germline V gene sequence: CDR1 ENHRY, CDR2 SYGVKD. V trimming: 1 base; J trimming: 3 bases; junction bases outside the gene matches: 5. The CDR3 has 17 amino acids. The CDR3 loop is CAISELGLAGDTGELFF. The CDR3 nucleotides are TGTGCCATCAGTGAGTTAGGTCTAGCGGGAGACACCGGGGAGCTGTTTTTT.

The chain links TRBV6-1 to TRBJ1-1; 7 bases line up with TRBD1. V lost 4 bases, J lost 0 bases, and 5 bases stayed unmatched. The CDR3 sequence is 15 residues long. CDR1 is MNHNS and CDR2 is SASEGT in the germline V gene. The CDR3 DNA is TGTGCCAGCAGTGGCACGACAGGGCTGAACACTGAAGCTTTCTTT. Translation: CASSGTTGLNTEAFF.

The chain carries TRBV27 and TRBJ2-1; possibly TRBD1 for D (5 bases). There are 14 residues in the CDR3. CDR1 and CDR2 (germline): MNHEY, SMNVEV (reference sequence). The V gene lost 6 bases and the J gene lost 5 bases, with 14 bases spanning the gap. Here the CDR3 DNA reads TGTGCCAGCAGCTCAAGGGGTATCCACAATGAGCAGTTCTTC. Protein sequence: CASSSRGIHNEQFF.